This T cell receptor (beta chain) stems from a study of PD-1 blockade in mismatch repair-deficient tumors. Across the study: Patients had approximately 11 mismatch repair-deficient cancer types and were previously treated and progressing. Study findings and constraints: Rapid post-treatment expansion, then contraction, generally preceding radiologic response, marked tumor-resident clones.

In regard to this clone: The antigen is not known.

V was trimmed by 2 bases and J by 5 bases, leaving 13 bases between them. This CDR3 spans 15 amino acids. The germline CDR1 and CDR2 sequences are MNHNS and SASEGT. Here immunoSEQ multiplex PCR was the method, and the copy in TCRdb shows in-frame clones only, minus some. This table has fewer than 100,000 clones, 81% appearing once. All patients were mismatch repair deficient, assessed by either PCR or immunohistochemistry. TCRs were sequenced from a few patients responding to pembrolizumab. V is TRBV6-1 and J is TRBJ1-5; TRBD1 might be the D (5 bases). Here the sequenced sample was peripheral blood, taken 12 weeks after starting pembrolizumab. The sequence came from an adult with mismatch repair-deficient cancer. The CDR3 reads CASSELSIGDQPQHF. CDR3 DNA: TGTGCCAGCAGTGAACTTTCAATAGGGGATCAGCCCCAGCATTTT.